This T cell receptor beta chain emerged from a study of blood T cell repertoires in COVID-19. Study in general: Sources were T cells, B-cell-depleted T cells, or PBMCs; the material itself was cDNA or gDNA.

The method was immunoSEQ multiplex PCR; TCRdb's version includes in-frame clones alone and lacks a portion of them. This sample yields about 56,000 clones, of which almost 85% are seen a single time; around 16% belongs to the top ten. The clonotype was recovered from a man in his 60s with COVID-19, enrolled during active disease. Sequencing was performed on peripheral blood.

CDR3 coding DNA: TGTGCCAGCAGCTTAACGGGGCCGGGGGCAGATACGCAGTATTTT. Translated: CASSLTGPGADTQYF. The chain recombines TRBV7-7 with TRBJ2-3, with D possibly being TRBD2 (6 bases). Looked up from germline, CDR1 is SSHAT and CDR2 is FNYEAQ (reference sequence). Deletions cut 2 bases from V and 4 bases from J, with 13 bases between. The CDR3 runs to 15 residues. Drawing the rest from reference TRBV7-7 and TRBJ2-3, the complete variable domain is GAGVSQSPRYKVTKRGQDVTLRCDPISSHATLYWYQQALGQGPEFLTYFNYEAQPDKSGLPSDRFSAERPEGSISTLTIQRTEQRDSAMYRCASSLTGPGADTQYFGPGTRLTVL.